The clone carrying this T cell receptor beta chain is medium-sized within its sample. No antigen is known for it. The sample is drawn from a study of CD8+ T cells in alopecia areata. Study-wide findings and caveats: Elevated clonality characterized lesional scalp relative to normal scalp, particularly in alopecia totalis/universalis. Unlike in mice, where it was clearer, TCR sharing across patients was less clear, possibly HLA-related. Scalp samples also yield sequences of resident alphabeta T cells from normal skin.

Investigators isolated RNA and reverse transcribed it into cDNA to act as the sequencing template. Some clones are missing from TCRdb's copy, which holds only in-frame ones; the method was immunoSEQ multiplex PCR. This table has roughly 100,000 clones, 45% to 60% appearing once. The CDR3 is made up of 13 amino acids. V was cut by 9 bases and J by 1 base, with 12 bases left in between. This receptor was taken from a human donor in good health. The chain joins TRBV23-1 to TRBJ1-1, with a tentative D call TRBD1 (6 bases). TRBV23-1 is placed among ORFs of uncertain function. Material for sequencing was CD4+ T cells sorted from blood. The CDR3 coding sequence is TGCGCCAGGCGCGACAGGTCGAACACTGAAGCTTTCTTT. Its protein is CARRDRSNTEAFF.